The following is a T cell receptor (beta chain) sequence with its context. This sample was taken from a study of blood T cell repertoires in COVID-19. Looking at the study overall: T cells, B-cell-depleted T cells, or PBMCs supplied cDNA or gDNA.

The junction had 19 bases not matched to a gene; V was cut back by 2 bases and J by 2 bases. This CDR3 is 22 amino acids long. Germline V gives CDR1 WSHSY, CDR2 SAAADI. In the original processing: Reference gene primers were amplified, and this amplification served to estimate nucleated cell counts. Libraries were prepared by immunoSEQ multiplex PCR; TCRdb keeps only in-frame clonotypes and omits some of them. The V and J calls and the clone size are those of that table, but D and trimming were determined from the DNA. The table has approximately 180,000 clones, roughly 79% seen once; the top ten hold roughly 12%.

The V and J genes are TRBV10-2 and TRBJ2-3; TRBD2 matches at 13 bases. The receptor was isolated from a woman older than 75 with COVID-19, enrolled during active disease. Sequencing was carried out using peripheral blood. The CDR3 DNA sequence: TGCGCCAGCAGTGAGCCCGAGTCTAGGTCCACTAGCGGGAGGGCCCCCACAGATACGCAGTATTTT. Translation: CASSEPESRSTSGRAPTDTQYF.